One sample yielded the 13 T cell receptor beta chains listed below, sequenced in a study of molecular identifiers for immune sequencing clone quantification. From the PCR reads, TCRdb called clonotypes with MiXCR, one entry per CDR3 protein. The sample comprises approximately 670,000 distinct CDR3 sequences, nearly 20% of which are singletons, and 0.85% to 0.9% rests with the top ten. Sequenced material: naive CD8+ T cells from blood, with Jurkat cell RNA spiked in. Subset of the sample: FACS-sorted CD8+CD4-CCR7+CD45RA+ naive T cells. Every receptor here comes from a human donor in good health. Some libraries in this study had Jurkat cell RNA spiked in.

Note on this clonotype: This may arise from a read error, as a much more abundant clone is one base away. The gene calls are TRBV7-9 and TRBJ2-3; D assignment may be TRBD1 or TRBD2 (6 bases each). From germline, CDR1 is SEHNR and CDR2 FQNEAQ (reference sequence). The CDR3 has 15 residues. The CDR3 loop is CASGLVRGGTDTQYF. The CDR3 DNA sequence: TGTGCCAGCGGCTTGGTGAGAGGGGGGACAGATACGCAGTATTTT.

The rearrangement links TRBV19 to TRBJ2-3; D unclear. Trimming cost V 1 base and J 5 bases, with 10 bases left between them. The length of the CDR3 is 14 residues. Per the germline V gene, CDR1 is LNHDA and CDR2 is SQIVND (reference sequence). This CDR3 reads CASSIVGSGDTQYF. The CDR3 bases are TGTGCCAGTAGTATAGTAGGGTCGGGAGATACGCAGTATTTT.

This clonotype occurred many times. V gene TRBV6-5 combines with J gene TRBJ2-5; D is unresolved. Trimming took 2 bases from V and 4 from J, leaving 5 bases between them. Germline V gene sequence: CDR1 MNHEY, CDR2 SVGAGI. This CDR3 is built from 12 residues. The CDR3 DNA follows: TGTGCCAGCAGTTACAATACAGAGACCCAGTACTTC. Amino acid sequence: CASSYNTETQYF.

The rearrangement links TRBV7-9 to TRBJ1-2; no reliable D call. Germline V CDR1 and CDR2: SEHNR, FQNEAQ (reference sequence). This CDR3 is built from 15 residues. V was shortened by 2 bases and J by 4 bases, with 14 bases between the two germline ends. CDR3 in amino acids: CASSLNSAGLYGYTF. CDR3 DNA sequence: TGTGCCAGCAGCTTAAATTCCGCAGGCCTCTATGGCTACACCTTC.

Ten or more counts support this clonotype. This sequence joins TRBV7-9 and TRBJ1-4, with a possible D match to TRBD1 (5 bases). V was pared by 5 bases and J by 4 bases, with 14 bases between. The CDR3 runs 15 residues. Germline-derived CDR1 and CDR2 are SEHNR and FQNEAQ (reference sequence). The CDR3 reads CASSPMTGRNEKLFF. The CDR3 DNA sequence: TGTGCCAGCAGCCCTATGACGGGACGTAATGAAAAACTGTTTTTT.

To note about this clonotype: Being one base from a much bigger clone, this may be a read error. The chain has TRBV21-1 and TRBJ1-5. TRBV21-1 is assigned pseudogene status. The CDR3 is 17 amino acids. The CDR3 loop is CASSRERSVNSNQPQHF. DNA of the CDR3: TGTGCCAGCAGCAGAGAGAGGTCTGTTAATAGCAATCAGCCCCAGCATTTT.

This clonotype was observed at least ten times. The chain links TRBV9 to TRBJ1-6; the D gene is possibly TRBD1 (5 bases). The CDR3 is 14 amino acids. CDR1 and CDR2 (germline): SGDLS, YYNGEE. Trimming shortened V by 0 bases and J by 10 bases, and 11 bases separated the two germline ends. CDR3 nucleotides: TGTGCCAGCAGCGTAGATAGGGGTGGATCACCCCTCCACTTT. Translation: CASSVDRGGSPLHF.

This clonotype has ten or more counts. The J gene is TRBJ1-5, the V gene TRBV7-2, with a possible D match to TRBD1 (5 bases). The CDR3 runs 14 residues. V shed 5 bases and J shed 3 bases, with 11 bases lying between them. In germline, CDR1 is SGHTA, CDR2 FQGNSA. CDR3 sequence: CASSQGTVNQPQHF. For the CDR3, the DNA is TGTGCCAGCAGCCAAGGGACGGTCAATCAGCCCCAGCATTTT. Together with reference TRBV7-2 and TRBJ1-5, the CDR3 gives the full variable domain: GAGVSQSPSNKVTEKGKDVELRCDPISGHTALYWYRQSLGQGLEFLIYFQGNSAPDKSGLPSDRFSAERTGGSVSTLTIQRTQQEDSAVYLCASSQGTVNQPQHFGDGTRLSIL.

This clonotype was picked up many times. The rearrangement uses TRBV10-3 and TRBJ2-3; 14 bases are a match to TRBD2. V was pared by 6 bases and J by 2 bases, with 4 bases of the junction left unmatched. The CDR3 is 16 residues long. Germline CDR1 ENHRY, CDR2 SYGVKD. CDR3 DNA sequence: TGTGCCATCAGGGGGGGACTAGCGGGGGTCACAGATACGCAGTATTTT. Residues: CAIRGGLAGVTDTQYF.

This clonotype was observed a few times. The chain has TRBV4-1 and TRBJ1-2; D not resolved. From germline, CDR1 is MGHRA and CDR2 YSYEKL. Trimming removed 4 bases from V and 5 bases from J, with 17 bases in between. This CDR3 contains 15 residues. CDR3 nucleotide sequence: TGCGCCAGCAGCCCCCGGGCGCCCGGTGAATATGGCTACACCTTC. Encoded protein: CASSPRAPGEYGYTF.

The chain employs TRBV6-1 and TRBJ1-2; perhaps TRBD1 as D (6 bases). The CDR3 has 13 amino acids. Per germline, CDR1 MNHNS and CDR2 SASEGT. V lost 1 base and J 6 bases, leaving 9 bases between the germline ends. The CDR3 spells CASSEETGHGYTF. The CDR3 region has the DNA TGTGCCAGCAGTGAAGAGACAGGTCATGGCTACACCTTC.

This sequence joins TRBV19 and TRBJ1-1; D is possibly TRBD1 (6 bases). Trimming pared 7 bases from V and 0 bases from J, leaving 9 bases between. The CDR3 has 13 residues. Germline CDR1 LNHDA, CDR2 SQIVND (reference sequence). This CDR3 is CASNSGVNTEAFF. CDR3 coding DNA: TGTGCCAGTAATTCAGGGGTGAACACTGAAGCTTTCTTT.

This clonotype was counted at least ten times. The chain couples TRBV5-6 to TRBJ1-1, with 7 bases identical to TRBD1. V shed 4 bases, J shed 5 bases, and the junction held 14 bases outside the gene matches. Germline V CDR1 and CDR2: SGHDT, YYEEEE. The CDR3 spans 16 residues. The CDR3 spells CASSPGTASRGTEAFF. CDR3 sequence (DNA): TGTGCCAGCAGCCCTGGGACAGCCTCCCGTGGGACTGAAGCTTTCTTT.